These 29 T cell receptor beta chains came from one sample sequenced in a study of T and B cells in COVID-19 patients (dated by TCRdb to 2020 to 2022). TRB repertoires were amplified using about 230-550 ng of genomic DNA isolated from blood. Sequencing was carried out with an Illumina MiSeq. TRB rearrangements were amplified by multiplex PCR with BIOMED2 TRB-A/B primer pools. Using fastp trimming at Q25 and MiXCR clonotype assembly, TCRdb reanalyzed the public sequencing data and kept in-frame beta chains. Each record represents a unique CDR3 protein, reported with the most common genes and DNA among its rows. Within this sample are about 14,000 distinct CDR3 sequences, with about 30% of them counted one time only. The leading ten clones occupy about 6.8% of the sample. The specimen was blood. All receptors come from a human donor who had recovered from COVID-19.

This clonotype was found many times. Here the CDR3 DNA reads TGTGCCAGCTCACCTCGACAGGGGTCTAAAGAGACCCAGTACTTC. It specifies CASSPRQGSKETQYF. J is TRBJ2-5 and V is TRBV18; 8 nucleotides match TRBD1. CDR3 length equals 15 residues. V lost 3 bases, J lost 3 bases, and 6 bases stayed unmatched. Germline V gives CDR1 KGHSH, CDR2 LQKENI.

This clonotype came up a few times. The CDR3 spells CSGGGEREQYF. The CDR3 DNA sequence: TGCAGTGGTGGGGGGGAACGCGAGCAGTACTTC. The genes are TRBV20-1 and TRBJ2-7; TRBD2 matches at 7 bases. This CDR3 is 11 amino acids long. With 7 bases clipped from V and 6 bases from J, the junction kept 6 bases outside the gene matches. Germline-derived CDR1 and CDR2 are DFQATT and SNEGSKA (reference sequence).

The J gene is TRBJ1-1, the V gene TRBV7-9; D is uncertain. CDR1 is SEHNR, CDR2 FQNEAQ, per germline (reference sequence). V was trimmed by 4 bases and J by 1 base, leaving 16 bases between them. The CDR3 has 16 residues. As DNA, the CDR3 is TGTGCCAGCAGCTCTCTCGGAAGGGCAGGGAACACTGAAGCTTTCTTT. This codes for CASSSLGRAGNTEAFF.

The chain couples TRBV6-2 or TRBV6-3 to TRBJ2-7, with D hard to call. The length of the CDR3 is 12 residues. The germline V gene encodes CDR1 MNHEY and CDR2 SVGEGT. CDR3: CATSQTKGEQYF. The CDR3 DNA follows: TGTGCTACCTCTCAAACCAAGGGAGAGCAGTACTTC.

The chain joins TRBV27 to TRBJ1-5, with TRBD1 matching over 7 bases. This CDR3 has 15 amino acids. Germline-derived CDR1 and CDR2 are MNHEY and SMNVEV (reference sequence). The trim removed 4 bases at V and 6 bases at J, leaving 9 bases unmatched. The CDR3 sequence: CASSSTPTGSQPQHF. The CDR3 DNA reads TGTGCCAGCAGTTCTACTCCGACAGGGAGTCAGCCCCAGCATTTT.

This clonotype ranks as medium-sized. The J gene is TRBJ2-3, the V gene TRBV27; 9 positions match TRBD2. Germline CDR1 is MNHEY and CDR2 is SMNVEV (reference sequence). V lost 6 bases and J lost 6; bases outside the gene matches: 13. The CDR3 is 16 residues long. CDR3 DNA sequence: TGTGCCAGCAGAACCTTGGCGGGAGGGCCATCGGATACGCAGTATTTT. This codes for CASRTLAGGPSDTQYF.

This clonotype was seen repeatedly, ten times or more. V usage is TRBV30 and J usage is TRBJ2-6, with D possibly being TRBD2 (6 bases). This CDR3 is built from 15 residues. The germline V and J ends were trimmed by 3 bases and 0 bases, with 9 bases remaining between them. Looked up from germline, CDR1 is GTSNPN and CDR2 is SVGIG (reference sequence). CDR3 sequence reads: CAWRDYNSGANVLTF. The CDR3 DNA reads TGTGCCTGGAGGGACTACAACTCTGGGGCCAACGTCCTGACTTTC.

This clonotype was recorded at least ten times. The DNA for the CDR3 is TGTGCCAGCAGTTCGAGGCCGGGCGGTAAAGAGACCCAGTACTTC. Its protein is CASSSRPGGKETQYF. The gene calls are TRBV12-3 or TRBV12-4 and TRBJ2-5; no definite D call. The CDR3 totals 15 residues. V lost 4 bases to trimming and J lost 3 bases, with 15 bases between them.

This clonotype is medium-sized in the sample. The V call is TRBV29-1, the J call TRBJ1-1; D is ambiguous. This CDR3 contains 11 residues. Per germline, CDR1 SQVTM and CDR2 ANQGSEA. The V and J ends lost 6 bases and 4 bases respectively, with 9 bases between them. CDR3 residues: CSVNRATEAFF. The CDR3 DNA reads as TGCAGCGTCAACAGAGCCACTGAAGCTTTCTTT.

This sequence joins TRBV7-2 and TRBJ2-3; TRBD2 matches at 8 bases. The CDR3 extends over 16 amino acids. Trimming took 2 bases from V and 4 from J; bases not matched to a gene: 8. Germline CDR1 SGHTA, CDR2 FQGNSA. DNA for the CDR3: TGTGCCAGCAGCTTAAACCCAGCGGGGGTTGCAGATACGCAGTATTTT. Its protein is CASSLNPAGVADTQYF.

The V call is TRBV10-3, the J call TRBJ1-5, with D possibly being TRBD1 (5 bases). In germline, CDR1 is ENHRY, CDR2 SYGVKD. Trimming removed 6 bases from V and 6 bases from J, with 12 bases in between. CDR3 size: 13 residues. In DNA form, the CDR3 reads TGTGCCATCAGGGGCGAGGGGACTCAGCCCCAGCATTTT. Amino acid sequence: CAIRGEGTQPQHF.

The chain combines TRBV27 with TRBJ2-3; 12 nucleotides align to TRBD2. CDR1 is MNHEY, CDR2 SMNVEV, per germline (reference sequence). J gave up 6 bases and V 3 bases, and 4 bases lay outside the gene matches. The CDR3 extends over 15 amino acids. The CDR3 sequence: CASSFTSGGRDTQYF. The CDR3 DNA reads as TGTGCCAGCAGTTTTACTAGCGGGGGGCGGGATACGCAGTATTTT.

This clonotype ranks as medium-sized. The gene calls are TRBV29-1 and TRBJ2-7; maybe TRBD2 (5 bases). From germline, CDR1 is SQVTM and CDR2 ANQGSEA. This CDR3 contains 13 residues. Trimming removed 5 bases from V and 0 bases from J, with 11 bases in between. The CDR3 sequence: CSVRGQSSYEQYF. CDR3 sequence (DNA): TGCAGCGTTCGCGGGCAGAGCTCCTACGAGCAGTACTTC.

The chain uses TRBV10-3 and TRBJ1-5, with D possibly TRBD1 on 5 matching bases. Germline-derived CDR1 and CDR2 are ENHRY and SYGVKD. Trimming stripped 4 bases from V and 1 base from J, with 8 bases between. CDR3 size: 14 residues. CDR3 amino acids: CAISAGQSNQPQHF. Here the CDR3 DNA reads TGTGCCATCAGTGCCGGACAAAGCAATCAGCCCCAGCATTTT.

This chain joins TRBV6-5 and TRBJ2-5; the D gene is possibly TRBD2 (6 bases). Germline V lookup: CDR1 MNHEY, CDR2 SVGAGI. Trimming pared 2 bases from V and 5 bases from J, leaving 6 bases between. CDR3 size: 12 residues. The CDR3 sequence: CASSYGGETQYF. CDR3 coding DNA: TGTGCCAGCAGTTACGGGGGGGAGACCCAGTACTTC.

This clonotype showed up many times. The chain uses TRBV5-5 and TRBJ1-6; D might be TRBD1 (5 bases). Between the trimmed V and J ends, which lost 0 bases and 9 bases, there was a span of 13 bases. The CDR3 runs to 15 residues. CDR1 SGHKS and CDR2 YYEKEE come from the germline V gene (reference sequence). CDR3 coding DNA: TGTGCCAGCAGCTTGGAGCGGGGCACTTTTTCACCCCTCCACTTT. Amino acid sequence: CASSLERGTFSPLHF.

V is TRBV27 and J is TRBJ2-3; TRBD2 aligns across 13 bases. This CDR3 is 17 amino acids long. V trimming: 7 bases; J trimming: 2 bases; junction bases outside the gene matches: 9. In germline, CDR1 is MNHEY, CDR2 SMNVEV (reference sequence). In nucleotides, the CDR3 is TGTGCCAGCAATGTACTAGCGGGAGGGCCATCCACAGATACGCAGTATTTT. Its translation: CASNVLAGGPSTDTQYF.

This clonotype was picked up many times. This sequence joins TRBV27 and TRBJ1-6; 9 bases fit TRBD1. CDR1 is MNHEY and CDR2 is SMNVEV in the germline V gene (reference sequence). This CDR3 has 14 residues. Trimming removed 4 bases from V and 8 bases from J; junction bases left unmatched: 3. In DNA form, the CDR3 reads TGTGCCAGCAGTTGGAGGACAGGGGATTCACCCCTCCACTTT. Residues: CASSWRTGDSPLHF.

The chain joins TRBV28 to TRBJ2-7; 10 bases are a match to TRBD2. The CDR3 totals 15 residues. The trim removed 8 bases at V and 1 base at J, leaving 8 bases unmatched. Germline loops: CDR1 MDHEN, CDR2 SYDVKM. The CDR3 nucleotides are TGTGCCAGCGGTCCCCTAGCGGGAGCTTCCTACGAGCAGTACTTC. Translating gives CASGPLAGASYEQYF.

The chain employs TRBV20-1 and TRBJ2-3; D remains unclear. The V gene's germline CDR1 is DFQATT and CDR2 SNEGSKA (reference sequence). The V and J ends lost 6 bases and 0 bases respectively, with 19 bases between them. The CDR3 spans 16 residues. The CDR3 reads CSAPRVDTPSTDTQYF. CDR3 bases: TGCAGTGCCCCGAGAGTTGACACCCCTAGCACAGATACGCAGTATTTT.

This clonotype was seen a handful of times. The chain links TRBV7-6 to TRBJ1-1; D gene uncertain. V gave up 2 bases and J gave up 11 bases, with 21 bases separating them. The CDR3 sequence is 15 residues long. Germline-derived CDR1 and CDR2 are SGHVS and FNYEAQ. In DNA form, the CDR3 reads TGTGCCAGCAGCTTAAGTGTAGGGTCGTTGCAAGCGGCTTTCTTT. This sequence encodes CASSLSVGSLQAAFF.

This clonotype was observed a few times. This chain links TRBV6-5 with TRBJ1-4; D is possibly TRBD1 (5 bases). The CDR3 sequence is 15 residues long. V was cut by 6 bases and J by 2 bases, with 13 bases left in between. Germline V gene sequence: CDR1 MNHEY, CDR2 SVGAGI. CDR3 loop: CASSPPGGTNEKLFF. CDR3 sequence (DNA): TGTGCCAGCAGCCCTCCGGGGGGGACTAATGAAAAACTGTTTTTT.

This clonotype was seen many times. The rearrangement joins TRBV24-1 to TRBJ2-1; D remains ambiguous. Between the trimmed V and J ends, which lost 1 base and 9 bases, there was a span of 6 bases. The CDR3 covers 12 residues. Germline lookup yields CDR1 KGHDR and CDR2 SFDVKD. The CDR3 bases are TGTGCCACCAGTGATTTTGACGGTGAGCAGTTCTTC. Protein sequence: CATSDFDGEQFF.

The CDR3 protein is CSALAGSNEQFF. In DNA form, the CDR3 reads TGCAGCGCGCTAGCGGGTTCCAATGAGCAGTTCTTC. V usage is TRBV29-1 and J usage is TRBJ2-1; 8 bases are a match to TRBD2. The J segment lost 6 bases and the V segment lost 7 bases, leaving 5 bases of the junction unmatched. This CDR3 is built from 12 residues. Per germline, CDR1 SQVTM and CDR2 ANQGSEA.

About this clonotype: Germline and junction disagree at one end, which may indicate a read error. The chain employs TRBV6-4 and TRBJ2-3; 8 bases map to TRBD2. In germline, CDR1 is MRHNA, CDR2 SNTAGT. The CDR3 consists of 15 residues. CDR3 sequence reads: CAISDFSGTSDTQYF. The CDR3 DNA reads TGTGCCATCAGTGATTTTAGCGGGACGTCAGATACGCAGTATTTT.

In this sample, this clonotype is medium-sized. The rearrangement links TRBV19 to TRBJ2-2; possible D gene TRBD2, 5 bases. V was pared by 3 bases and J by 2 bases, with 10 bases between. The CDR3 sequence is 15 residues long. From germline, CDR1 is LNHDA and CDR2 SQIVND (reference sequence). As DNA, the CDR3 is TGTGCCAGTAGTATTCAGCGGACTAACACCGGGGAGCTGTTTTTT. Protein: CASSIQRTNTGELFF.

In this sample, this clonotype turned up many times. The CDR3 sequence is CATSFGDRETEAFF. The CDR3 DNA sequence: TGTGCCACCTCATTCGGGGACAGGGAAACTGAAGCTTTCTTT. The chain couples TRBV27 to TRBJ1-1, with 9 bases aligning to TRBD1. V lost 10 bases to trimming and J lost 5 bases; unmatched junction nucleotides: 11. Looked up from germline, CDR1 is MNHEY and CDR2 is SMNVEV (reference sequence). The CDR3 totals 14 residues.

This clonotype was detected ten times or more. CDR3 loop: CASRGQLIGGKETQYF. The CDR3 coding sequence is TGTGCCAGCAGGGGACAGTTAATTGGGGGTAAAGAGACCCAGTACTTC. V usage is TRBV6-1 and J usage is TRBJ2-5, with TRBD1 matching over 7 bases. The CDR3 covers 16 residues. Trimming at V came to 6 bases and at J to 3 bases, leaving 13 bases not matched to a gene. Germline assignment: CDR1 MNHNS and CDR2 SASEGT.

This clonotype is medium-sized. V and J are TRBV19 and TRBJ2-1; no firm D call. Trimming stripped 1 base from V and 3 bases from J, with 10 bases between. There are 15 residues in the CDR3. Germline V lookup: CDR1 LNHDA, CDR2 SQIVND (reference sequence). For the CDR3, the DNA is TGTGCCAGTAGTATAGGACTGTCCCGCTACAATGAGCAGTTCTTC. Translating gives CASSIGLSRYNEQFF.